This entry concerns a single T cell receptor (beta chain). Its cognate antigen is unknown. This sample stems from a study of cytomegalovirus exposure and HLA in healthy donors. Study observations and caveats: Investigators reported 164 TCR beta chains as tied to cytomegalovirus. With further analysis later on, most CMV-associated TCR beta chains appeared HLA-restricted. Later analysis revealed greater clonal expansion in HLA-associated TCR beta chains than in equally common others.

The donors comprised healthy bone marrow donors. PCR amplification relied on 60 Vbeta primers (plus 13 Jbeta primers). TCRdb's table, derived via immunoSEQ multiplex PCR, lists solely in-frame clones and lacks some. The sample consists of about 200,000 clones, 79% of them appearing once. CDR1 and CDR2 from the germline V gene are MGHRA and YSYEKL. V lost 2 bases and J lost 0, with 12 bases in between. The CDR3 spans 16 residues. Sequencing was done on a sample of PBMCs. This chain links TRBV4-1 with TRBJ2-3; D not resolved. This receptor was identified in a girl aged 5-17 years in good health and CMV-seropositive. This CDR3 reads CASSQSGGISTDTQYF. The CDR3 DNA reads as TGCGCCAGCAGCCAATCCGGCGGTATTAGCACAGATACGCAGTATTTT.